The 20 T cell receptor beta chains presented below share a single source sample, sequenced in a study of blood T cell repertoires in COVID-19. Only in-frame clones appear in the TCRdb table, and some are missing; sequencing was by immunoSEQ multiplex PCR. The sample contains some 140,000 clones, roughly 80% of which appear only once. Sequencing was performed on peripheral blood. These receptors all come from a woman aged 55 to 70 with acute or convalescent COVID-19.

The chain joins TRBV28 to TRBJ1-5; 9 bases fit TRBD1. V gave up 6 bases and J gave up 0 bases; unmatched junction bases: 6. The CDR3 spans 16 residues. CDR1 and CDR2 (germline): MDHEN, SYDVKM. The CDR3 protein is CASSRRTGASNQPQHF. The CDR3 coding sequence is TGTGCCAGCAGCAGGAGGACAGGGGCTAGCAATCAGCCCCAGCATTTT.

The CDR3 protein is CASSSRRGRDYNSPLHF. The DNA for the CDR3 is TGTGCCAGCAGCTCGAGGAGGGGCCGGGACTATAATTCACCCCTCCACTTT. The rearrangement links TRBV7-2 to TRBJ1-6; D is possibly TRBD1 (5 bases). Germline CDR1 reads SGHTA; CDR2 reads FQGNSA. The CDR3 covers 17 residues. V lost 4 bases and J 3 bases, leaving 16 bases between the germline ends.

The chain couples TRBV5-1 to TRBJ2-1; a weak D match, TRBD1 (5 bases). The CDR3 covers 14 residues. Looked up from germline, CDR1 is SGHRS and CDR2 is YFSETQ. V was pared by 2 bases and J by 2 bases, with 8 bases between. This CDR3 reads CASSLPGTYNEQFF. The CDR3 DNA reads TGCGCCAGCAGCTTACCAGGGACCTACAATGAGCAGTTCTTC.

The genes are TRBV11-2 and TRBJ1-1; D perhaps matches TRBD1 (6 bases). The CDR3 has 18 residues. V lost 0 bases and J lost 3, with 20 bases in between. Germline V gene data show CDR1 as SGHAT and CDR2 as FQNNGV. The DNA of the CDR3 is TGTGCCAGCAGCTTAGAGGGAACAGGGTCTCCTATGGACACTGAAGCTTTCTTT. The encoded protein is CASSLEGTGSPMDTEAFF.

This rearrangement joins TRBV2 to TRBJ1-5; 9 bases are shared with TRBD1. Unmatched junction bases numbered 15, after V lost 6 bases and J lost 9 bases. CDR3 size: 16 residues. CDR1 SNHLY and CDR2 FYNNEI come from the germline V gene. The CDR3 DNA is TGTGCCAGCAGGGACCACGGGACAGGGCGGTCTTGGCCCCAGCATTTT. Protein sequence: CASRDHGTGRSWPQHF.

The chain employs TRBV15 and TRBJ1-1; the match to TRBD1 covers 8 bases. CDR1 and CDR2 from the germline V gene are LNHNV and YYDKDF (reference sequence). V trimming: 2 bases; J trimming: 4 bases; junction bases outside the gene matches: 6. The CDR3 sequence is 15 residues long. The CDR3 DNA reads as TGTGCCACCAGCAGACGACAGGGGATAGGCACTGAAGCTTTCTTT. Translated, it gives CATSRRQGIGTEAFF. Together with reference TRBV15 and TRBJ1-1, the CDR3 gives the full variable domain: DAMVIQNPRYQVTQFGKPVTLSCSQTLNHNVMYWYQQKSSQAPKLLFHYYDKDFNNEADTPDNFQSRRPNTSFCFLDIRSPGLGDTAMYLCATSRRQGIGTEAFFGQGTRLTVV.

This rearrangement joins TRBV30 to TRBJ1-4; 8 positions match TRBD1. V dropped 7 bases and J dropped 8; count of bases not matched to a gene: 9. CDR3 size: 13 residues. Germline assignment: CDR1 GTSNPN and CDR2 SVGIG (reference sequence). CDR3 residues: CAYSTGVGEKLFF. CDR3 sequence (DNA): TGTGCCTACTCGACAGGGGTAGGGGAAAAACTGTTTTTT.

This clone appeared once. For the CDR3, the DNA is TGTGCCAGCAGCTTGATCTATAGCGGGGCACCCGGGGAGCTGTTTTTT. Protein product: CASSLIYSGAPGELFF. The chain is built from TRBV5-6 and TRBJ2-2; 8 nucleotides align to TRBD2. The germline CDR1 and CDR2 sequences are SGHDT and YYEEEE. Unmatched junction bases numbered 8, after V lost 1 base and J lost 6 bases. There are 16 residues in the CDR3. Variable domain in full (rest from reference TRBV5-6 and TRBJ2-2): DAGVTQSPTHLIKTRGQQVTLRCSPKSGHDTVSWYQQALGQGPQFIFQYYEEEERQRGNFPDRFSGHQFPNYSSELNVNALLLGDSALYLCASSLIYSGAPGELFFGEGSRLTVL.

The genes are TRBV9 and TRBJ1-1; D possibly corresponds to TRBD1 (5 bases). This CDR3 comprises 14 residues. Between the trimmed V and J ends, which lost 4 bases and 6 bases, there was a span of 16 bases. CDR1 is SGDLS, CDR2 YYNGEE, per germline. CDR3 sequence (DNA): TGTGCCAGCAGCTTATACCTGGGGGGTGCTGAAGCTTTCTTT. Translating gives CASSLYLGGAEAFF.

V usage is TRBV9 and J usage is TRBJ1-3; D might be TRBD1 (6 bases). Germline values: CDR1 SGDLS, CDR2 YYNGEE. The CDR3 is made up of 16 amino acids. V shed 3 bases and J shed 0 bases, with 13 bases lying between them. For the CDR3, the DNA is TGTGCCAGCAGCGGGACAGCACCGAGCTCTGGAAACACCATATATTTT. Residues: CASSGTAPSSGNTIYF.

A single count supports this clone. The chain employs TRBV6-5 and TRBJ1-2; 10 bases map to TRBD1. The CDR3 has 13 residues. The V segment lost 5 bases and the J segment 8 bases; nucleotides outside the gene matches: 5. Germline assignment: CDR1 MNHEY and CDR2 SVGAGI. Written as DNA, the CDR3 is TGTGCCAGCAGTCCGGGACAGGGGAACGGCTACACCTTC. As protein: CASSPGQGNGYTF.

A note on this clone: The identical CDR3 is also encoded by other nucleotide sequences in the sample. The V and J genes are TRBV7-3 and TRBJ2-1; 7 nucleotides match TRBD2. V lost 5 bases to trimming and J lost 0 bases; unmatched junction nucleotides: 1. Germline CDR1 reads SGHTA; CDR2 reads FQGTGA. This CDR3 spans 14 amino acids. The CDR3 DNA sequence: TGTGCCAGCAGCCCGGGGGGCTCCTACAATGAGCAGTTCTTC. It yields the protein CASSPGGSYNEQFF.

The J gene is TRBJ1-1, the V gene TRBV12-3 or TRBV12-4; D gene unclear. The CDR3 contains 12 residues. V was cut by 8 bases and J by 3 bases, with 10 bases left in between. CDR3 nucleotide sequence: TGTGCCAGCGTTCTAGTGGACACTGAAGCTTTCTTT. This encodes CASVLVDTEAFF.

The chain couples TRBV7-2 to TRBJ1-5; D is ambiguous. The CDR3 runs 16 residues. V was cut by 5 bases and J by 4 bases, with 18 bases left in between. The germline gives CDR1 SGHTA, CDR2 FQGNSA. The CDR3 is CASSPYIASPNQPQHF. CDR3 nucleotides: TGTGCCAGCAGCCCTTATATCGCGTCCCCTAATCAGCCCCAGCATTTT.

This chain joins TRBV7-2 and TRBJ2-3; TRBD2 matches at 13 bases. V was clipped by 8 bases and J by 9 bases; unmatched bases: 11. From germline, CDR1 is SGHTA and CDR2 FQGNSA. CDR3 length equals 15 residues. CDR3 residues: CASGPEATSGGTQYF. The DNA for the CDR3 is TGTGCCAGCGGGCCCGAAGCGACTAGCGGGGGGACGCAGTATTTT.

The rearrangement uses TRBV5-6 and TRBJ2-3; D remains ambiguous. Per germline, CDR1 SGHDT and CDR2 YYEEEE. The germline V and J ends were trimmed by 0 bases and 2 bases, with 7 bases remaining between them. The CDR3 contains 14 residues. In DNA form, the CDR3 reads TGTGCCAGCAGCTTGGGCTGGCCCACAGATACGCAGTATTTT. It codes for CASSLGWPTDTQYF.

The chain combines TRBV2 with TRBJ1-3; D call uncertain. CDR1 and CDR2 (germline): SNHLY, FYNNEI. The CDR3 has 15 amino acids. Trimming took 2 bases from V and 4 from J, leaving 12 bases between them. In DNA, the CDR3 is TGTGCCAGCAGTGAACAACAAAGTCCCGGAAACACCATATATTTT. Translation gives CASSEQQSPGNTIYF.

The chain couples TRBV18 to TRBJ2-5, with D maybe TRBD1 (6 bases). Germline V CDR1 and CDR2: KGHSH, LQKENI. V lost 4 bases and J 3 bases, leaving 15 bases between the germline ends. The CDR3 totals 15 residues. CDR3 in amino acids: CASSRDIFPEETQYF. The CDR3 nucleotides read TGTGCCAGCTCACGGGACATCTTTCCCGAAGAGACCCAGTACTTC.

This clone has only one observation. The V gene is TRBV6-5, the J gene TRBJ1-2; 7 bases match TRBD1. Trimming took 6 bases from V and 4 from J; bases not matched to a gene: 11. The CDR3 extends over 15 amino acids. Germline assignment: CDR1 MNHEY and CDR2 SVGAGI. The CDR3 nucleotides are TGTGCCAGCAGAGGACAGGCCCAGACCTTCTATGGCTACACCTTC. Translation gives CASRGQAQTFYGYTF.

V usage is TRBV7-6 and J usage is TRBJ1-4; D ambiguous. The CDR3 is 15 residues long. In germline, CDR1 is SGHVS, CDR2 FNYEAQ. V lost 1 base and J 0 bases, leaving 6 bases between the germline ends. The CDR3 coding sequence is TGTGCCAGCAGCTTAGGCAGTGCAACTAATGAAAAACTGTTTTTT. Protein sequence: CASSLGSATNEKLFF.